Listed below are T cell receptor beta chains from one sample, sequenced in a study of beta chain features in type 1 diabetes. Sequencing was performed with immunoSEQ multiplex PCR; in TCRdb, only in-frame clones are kept and a portion is missing. The sample consists of roughly 700,000 clones, around 15% of them appearing once. Material: naive CD4+ T cells from blood. These receptor sequences come from a man between 18 and 35 years old with type 1 diabetes. The conserved cysteine and the conserved F or W are not part of the CDR3 here. The D gene is left open where the match is weak. Only part of the rows carry a size: once, few, many, or a class if the clone is expanded.

d_call j_call clone_size v_call cdr3_aa
. TRBJ1-2 . TRBV6-1 ASSEEGLLGYT
. TRBJ2-3 . TRBV15 ATSRDSADTQY
. TRBJ1-1 few TRBV25-1 ASSEAGRNTEAF
TRBD1 TRBJ2-6 . TRBV9 ASQSGQGRSGANVLT
. TRBJ2-3 . TRBV6-4 ASSHGMGGRSTDTQY
. TRBJ1-6 . TRBV6-5 ASSSSPDIYNSPLH
TRBD1 TRBJ2-2 few TRBV6-1 ASDDRGNTGELF
. TRBJ2-3 few TRBV30 AWSRRDTDTQY
. TRBJ1-1 few TRBV7-9 ASSSPVSEAF
. TRBJ2-1 few TRBV7-3 ASSATGSSYNEQF
. TRBJ1-1 few TRBV6-4 ASSLDRRTEAF
TRBD1 TRBJ1-2 few TRBV5-1 ASSLQGNYGYT
TRBD2 TRBJ2-1 . TRBV11-2 ASSAWTSGGDNEQF
. TRBJ2-5 few TRBV27 ASSSRPDRETQY
TRBD2 TRBJ2-1 few TRBV7-2 ASGLAGIIEQF
TRBD1 TRBJ1-2 few TRBV6-5 ASNAGQGGGYT
TRBD2 TRBJ2-7 few TRBV7-6 ASSSGLAGDSYEQY
. TRBJ1-1 . TRBV6-1 ASSEQGGGTEAF
TRBD1 TRBJ1-1 few TRBV4-1 ASSQEGQGVFTEAF
TRBD2 TRBJ2-7 . TRBV30 AWNPGLATAEQY
. TRBJ1-2 . TRBV5-4 ASSLDRYGYT
. TRBJ1-1 . TRBV18 ASSSAGGTPNTEAF
TRBD1 TRBJ1-6 few TRBV30 AWSTRQGNSPLH
. TRBJ2-6 . TRBV6-5 ASSYSGLSGANVLT
TRBD1 TRBJ1-2 . TRBV4-1 ASSPQHGTVPMNHYGYT
. TRBJ2-6 few TRBV19 ASSKGGAAGANVLT
TRBD2 TRBJ2-1 . TRBV5-1 ASSPSPGGNEQF
TRBD1 TRBJ2-3 . TRBV4-1 ASSQTATGYTDTQY
. TRBJ2-3 few TRBV30 AWMITGGRAQY
. TRBJ2-3 few TRBV13 ASSSRHTDTQY
TRBD1 TRBJ2-1 . TRBV7-2 ASSLGIRDSYNEQF